The 5 T cell receptor beta chains below come from one sample, sequenced in a study of shared T cell receptors in the human thymus (dated by TCRdb to the early 2020s). The library was obtained by the immunoSEQ multiplex PCR assay. The clones in this table, taken by TCRdb from immuneACCESS, are in-frame only. Not every clone is retained; where verified, under half of the shortfall comes from an unresolved V gene, and the cause of the rest is unknown. This sample comprises 700,000 to 750,000 clones, approximately 85% of them detected only once. About 0.011% of the sample lies in the top ten. These data also featured in a second study, about human thymus T cells.

The sequenced sample consisted of thymocytes. All receptors derive from a girl under three years old with a congenital heart defect. Donor details come from another sample of the same person, matched by shared clones.

This sequence joins TRBV11-2 and TRBJ1-2, with D possibly matching TRBD1 (5 bases). The germline CDR1 and CDR2 sequences are SGHAT and FQNNGV. CDR3 size: 16 residues. V gave up 2 bases and J gave up 6 bases, with 19 bases separating them. CDR3 residues: CASSLTQGGLHHGYTF. CDR3 bases: TGTGCCAGCAGCTTAACGCAGGGAGGACTACACCATGGCTACACCTTC.

The chain employs TRBV7-8 and TRBJ2-2, with TRBD1 as a possible D gene (6 bases). Between the trimmed V and J ends, which lost 1 base and 2 bases, there was a span of 17 bases. CDR1 is SGHVS and CDR2 is FQNEAQ in the germline V gene. The CDR3 runs to 18 residues. The DNA of the CDR3 is TGTGCCAGCAGCTTAGAGTTGGACAGACATATAAACACCGGGGAGCTGTTTTTT. Translating it yields CASSLELDRHINTGELFF.

CDR3 in amino acids: CASSSRGGSGANVLTF. Here the CDR3 DNA reads TGTGCCAGCAGTTCTCGGGGGGGCTCTGGGGCCAACGTCCTGACTTTC. V is TRBV27 and J is TRBJ2-6; 8 bases match TRBD2. Trimming cost V 4 bases and J 0 bases; bases outside gene matches: 2. This CDR3 is 16 amino acids long. CDR1 is MNHEY, CDR2 SMNVEV, per germline (reference sequence).

The CDR3 is CASSPPRTPKTNEKLFF. The CDR3 DNA reads as TGTGCCAGCAGCCCACCAAGGACTCCTAAGACTAATGAAAAACTGTTTTTT. The chain employs TRBV7-6 and TRBJ1-4; D remains ambiguous. This CDR3 is built from 17 residues. Per the germline V gene, CDR1 is SGHVS and CDR2 is FNYEAQ. Trimming pared 5 bases from V and 2 bases from J, leaving 18 bases between.

The chain employs TRBV5-6 and TRBJ2-7; 7 bases map to TRBD1. The germline gives CDR1 SGHDT, CDR2 YYEEEE. CDR3 length: 18 residues. V lost 4 bases, J lost 1 base, and 17 bases stayed unmatched. The CDR3 DNA reads as TGTGCCAGCAGCAAAGACAAACGACAGGGCCGTTCGTCCTACGAGCAGTACTTC. It specifies CASSKDKRQGRSSYEQYF.